These 10 T cell receptor beta chains came from one sample sequenced in a study of T cell responses to AZD1222 COVID-19 vaccine (dated by TCRdb to about 2021). The label giving this sample's time point can be read as: baseline before first vaccination. Library preparation was by the immunoSEQ multiplex PCR assay. Held by TCRdb, this immuneACCESS table contains in-frame sequences only and omits some clones. Under half of the omission traces to an unresolved V gene where checked; the cause of the rest is unknown. Recorded for this sample are 100,000 to 150,000 clones; over 80% of them occurred a single time. Of the sample, under 7% is held by the ten largest clones. The sequenced sample was peripheral blood, obtained on day 0 of AZD1222 vaccination. All receptors come from an adult in good health.

This CDR3 reads CASSLLVGILYNEQFF. CDR3 DNA: TGTGCCAGCAGCTTACTTGTCGGGATTCTGTACAATGAGCAGTTCTTC. V is TRBV7-8 and J is TRBJ2-1; D is perhaps TRBD2 (5 bases). There are 16 residues in the CDR3. V was cut by 2 bases and J by 4 bases, with 15 bases left in between. Germline assignment: CDR1 SGHVS and CDR2 FQNEAQ.

The rearrangement links TRBV6-5 to TRBJ1-1; the D gene is possibly TRBD1 (6 bases). V lost 3 bases and J 0 bases, leaving 14 bases between the germline ends. CDR3 length: 16 amino acids. Germline V lookup: CDR1 MNHEY, CDR2 SVGAGI. CDR3 sequence reads: CASSYGWRDMNTEAFF. DNA of the CDR3: TGTGCCAGCAGTTATGGGTGGCGGGACATGAACACTGAAGCTTTCTTT.

On this clone itself: Other DNA sequences of this sample code for an identical CDR3. The chain combines TRBV2 with TRBJ1-1; TRBD1 matches 7 bases. Trimming took 3 bases from V and 1 from J; bases not matched to a gene: 2. The CDR3 has 14 residues. CDR1 is SNHLY, CDR2 FYNNEI, per germline. The CDR3 region is CASSEGQPNTEAFF. CDR3 DNA: TGTGCCAGCAGTGAGGGACAGCCGAACACTGAAGCTTTCTTT.

The chain combines TRBV5-1 with TRBJ1-6; D gene unclear. The germline V gene encodes CDR1 SGHRS and CDR2 YFSETQ. The ends were cut back, 4 bases at V and 7 bases at J, with 9 bases in the middle. The CDR3 is made up of 13 amino acids. CDR3 residues: CASSALDNSPLHF. The CDR3 nucleotides are TGCGCCAGCAGCGCCCTCGACAATTCACCCCTCCACTTT.

V usage is TRBV27 and J usage is TRBJ2-7; a weak D match, TRBD1 (5 bases). V lost 2 bases and J lost 5, with 13 bases in between. Germline assignment: CDR1 MNHEY and CDR2 SMNVEV (reference sequence). The CDR3 contains 14 residues. CDR3 loop: CASSLQQGTHEQYF. CDR3 coding DNA: TGTGCCAGCAGTTTACAGCAGGGTACCCACGAGCAGTACTTC.

This clone is a singleton in its sample. The chain links TRBV3-1 (or the pseudogene TRBV3-2) to TRBJ2-1; a possible D gene is TRBD2 (5 bases). The CDR3 loop spans 17 amino acids. The ends were cut back, 3 bases at V and 5 bases at J, with 20 bases in the middle. The germline gives CDR1 LGHDT, CDR2 YNNKEL (reference sequence). The CDR3 sequence: CASSHRTPIHSDNEQFF. The CDR3 nucleotides are TGTGCCAGCAGCCATCGGACTCCCATCCATTCCGACAATGAGCAGTTCTTC.

The gene calls are TRBV28 and TRBJ2-7, with a possible D match to TRBD2 (6 bases). CDR3 length: 15 residues. Germline V gives CDR1 MDHEN, CDR2 SYDVKM. Trimming shortened V by 5 bases and J by 0 bases, and 14 bases separated the two germline ends. This chain's CDR3 is CASSGSGGFSYEQYF. CDR3 DNA: TGTGCCAGCAGTGGGAGCGGAGGGTTCTCCTACGAGCAGTACTTC.

The chain is built from TRBV5-1 and TRBJ2-3; possible D gene TRBD1, 5 bases. The CDR3 extends over 13 amino acids. Trimming pared 0 bases from V and 4 bases from J, leaving 6 bases between. Germline loops: CDR1 SGHRS, CDR2 YFSETQ. The CDR3 loop is CASSLAGPDTQYF. In nucleotides, the CDR3 is TGCGCCAGCAGCTTGGCAGGGCCAGATACGCAGTATTTT.

The chain links TRBV2 to TRBJ2-7; possible D gene TRBD2, 6 bases. Trimming removed 8 bases at V and 1 base at J, with 12 bases between. The CDR3 sequence is 13 residues long. Germline CDR1 and CDR2: SNHLY and FYNNEI. As DNA, the CDR3 is TGTGCCAGCGGCCGAGGAGGGTCCTACGAGCAGTACTTC. Translated, it gives CASGRGGSYEQYF.

J is TRBJ1-1 and V is TRBV5-1, with TRBD1 matching over 9 bases. Germline trimming cut 3 bases from V and 3 bases from J; bases unmatched to any gene: 3. There are 14 residues in the CDR3. Germline lookup yields CDR1 SGHRS and CDR2 YFSETQ. CDR3 sequence reads: CASSSQGADTEAFF. CDR3 sequence (DNA): TGCGCCAGCAGCTCACAGGGGGCAGACACTGAAGCTTTCTTT.